The source of this T cell receptor beta chain is a study of breast tumors, draining lymph nodes, adjacent tissues. V was clipped by 1 base and J by 8 bases, with 17 bases between them. The CDR3 totals 16 residues. Germline CDR1 and CDR2: LGHNA and YNFKEQ. TCRdb re-called the multiplex PCR reads with MiXCR, one entry per CDR3 protein. The sample holds approximately 63,000 distinct CDR3 sequences, 57% seen once. General study findings and limits: Compared with basal-like, luminal-like tumors shared significantly more repertoire with nontumor tissue. Tumor T cell lymph node origin was a supported hypothesis, not proven. Findings are consistent with lymph node origin and intratumoral expansion of most tumor T cells.

On this clonotype: The antigen remains unidentified.

The TCR comes from a female donor with breast cancer. Some clones in this sample may be carry-over from other donors' samples. The chain uses TRBV4-2 and TRBJ1-4; a weak D match, TRBD1 (6 bases). The sample was breast tumor tissue. The CDR3 bases are TGTGCCAGCAGCCAAGCGCTAGCGGGGGCCGGCGAAAAACTGTTTTTT. This translates into CASSQALAGAGEKLFF.